Listed here are 23 T cell receptor beta chains from one sample, sequenced in a study of blood T cell repertoires in COVID-19. Profiled with immunoSEQ multiplex PCR; TCRdb holds only in-frame clones, not every one. Here the sample spans 200,000 to 250,000 clones, roughly 80% being singletons. Sequencing input: peripheral blood. These receptors all come from a woman in her seventies with acute or convalescent COVID-19.

This clone was seen only a few times. This sequence joins TRBV5-5 and TRBJ1-5, with 9 bases lining up with TRBD1. V shed 3 bases, J shed 4 bases, and the junction held 8 bases outside the gene matches. This CDR3 region has 16 residues. Germline V gives CDR1 SGHKS, CDR2 YYEKEE (reference sequence). CDR3 sequence (DNA): TGTGCCAGCAGCTCTTTACCCGGGACAGGGAATCAGCCCCAGCATTTT. Translating it yields CASSSLPGTGNQPQHF.

The CDR3 sequence: CASSLSSGEGNEQYF. Written as DNA, the CDR3 is TGCGCCAGCAGCTTATCTAGCGGGGAGGGGAACGAGCAGTACTTC. The chain joins TRBV5-1 to TRBJ2-7, with 9 bases aligning to TRBD2. The J segment lost 5 bases and the V segment lost 2 bases, leaving 8 bases of the junction unmatched. Germline V gives CDR1 SGHRS, CDR2 YFSETQ. This CDR3 has 15 residues.

Turning to this clone: Other nucleotide sequences in the sample specify the same CDR3. The chain carries TRBV18 and TRBJ1-5; D not resolved. This CDR3 region has 13 residues. Between the trimmed V and J ends, which lost 3 bases and 2 bases, there was a span of 5 bases. The germline V gene has CDR1 KGHSH and CDR2 LQKENI. DNA for the CDR3: TGTGCCAGCTCACCGGCCGGCAATCAGCCCCAGCATTTT. Encoded protein: CASSPAGNQPQHF.

This clone has just one count. CDR3 amino acids: CASSEVGTLAGGSTDTQYF. Written as DNA, the CDR3 is TGTGCCAGCAGTGAAGTAGGGACCCTAGCGGGGGGCAGCACAGATACGCAGTATTTT. The genes are TRBV2 and TRBJ2-3; 11 positions match TRBD2. This CDR3 region has 19 residues. The J segment lost 0 bases and the V segment lost 1 base, leaving 9 bases of the junction unmatched. Germline V gives CDR1 SNHLY, CDR2 FYNNEI.

This chain links TRBV5-1 with TRBJ2-5; tentatively, D is TRBD1 (5 bases). The germline gives CDR1 SGHRS, CDR2 YFSETQ. This CDR3 spans 15 amino acids. With 4 bases removed from V and 2 bases from J, the gap between germline ends came to 15 bases. The CDR3 is CASSTQGIQQETQYF. CDR3 DNA: TGCGCCAGCAGCACTCAGGGTATCCAGCAAGAGACCCAGTACTTC.

This clone showed up just once. The chain combines TRBV7-3 with TRBJ2-7; 8 bases line up with TRBD1. Germline V gene sequence: CDR1 SGHTA, CDR2 FQGTGA. CDR3 length: 15 residues. J was trimmed by 3 bases and V by 0 bases; bases with no gene match: 4. Here the CDR3 DNA reads TGTGCCAGCAGCTTAACAGGACAGGGTCGCTACGAGCAGTACTTC. Translated: CASSLTGQGRYEQYF.

V gene TRBV4-1 combines with J gene TRBJ2-3; the match to TRBD2 covers 12 bases. V was clipped by 8 bases and J by 4 bases; unmatched bases: 4. The length of the CDR3 is 14 residues. Germline loops: CDR1 MGHRA, CDR2 YSYEKL. The CDR3 reads CASSSGGAADTQYF. DNA of the CDR3: TGCGCCAGCTCTAGCGGGGGGGCCGCAGATACGCAGTATTTT.

The V gene is TRBV5-4, the J gene TRBJ2-2; 8 bases match TRBD1. The CDR3 totals 15 residues. Germline V gives CDR1 SGHNT, CDR2 YYREEE (reference sequence). The V and J ends lost 7 bases and 0 bases, in that order; junction bases with no gene match: 5. The CDR3 loop reads CASVPGGPNTGELFF. DNA for the CDR3: TGTGCCAGCGTGCCAGGGGGCCCGAACACCGGGGAGCTGTTTTTT. The entire variable domain, with the rest obtained from reference TRBV5-4 and TRBJ2-2, is as follows: ETGVTQSPTHLIKTRGQQVTLRCSSQSGHNTVSWYQQALGQGPQFIFQYYREEENGRGNFPPRFSGLQFPNYSSELNVNALELDDSALYLCASVPGGPNTGELFFGEGSRLTVL.

As for this clone: The sample holds other DNA sequences that translate to the same CDR3. CDR3 nucleotides: TGTGCCAGCAGCGTAGGCGGGACTAGCGGTCCCAATGAGCAGTTCTTC. It codes for CASSVGGTSGPNEQFF. The V and J genes are TRBV9 and TRBJ2-1, with TRBD2 identical over 11 bases. Germline loops: CDR1 SGDLS, CDR2 YYNGEE. The CDR3 totals 16 residues. The ends lost 0 bases at V and 6 bases at J; junction bases unmatched: 5.

The rearrangement uses TRBV5-4 and TRBJ1-1, with a tentative D call TRBD1 (6 bases). CDR1 SGHNT and CDR2 YYREEE come from the germline V gene (reference sequence). The CDR3 is 14 residues long. Trimming took off 0 bases at V and 5 bases at J, with 11 bases between the two ends. The DNA of the CDR3 is TGTGCCAGCAGCTTGGAACAGGGAGGGACTGAAGCTTTCTTT. Protein sequence: CASSLEQGGTEAFF.

The chain recombines TRBV29-1 with TRBJ1-2, with D perhaps TRBD1 (6 bases). Per the germline V gene, CDR1 is SQVTM and CDR2 is ANQGSEA. Deletions cut 4 bases from V and 5 bases from J, with 14 bases between. CDR3 length equals 13 residues. This chain's CDR3 is CSVAQGTGYGYTF. Here the CDR3 DNA reads TGCAGCGTTGCCCAGGGGACGGGGTATGGCTACACCTTC.

This chain uses TRBV10-3 with TRBJ2-6, with TRBD1 identical over 11 bases. This CDR3 is 16 amino acids long. Germline CDR1 and CDR2: ENHRY and SYGVKD. The trim removed 6 bases at V and 3 bases at J, leaving 4 bases unmatched. In DNA form, the CDR3 reads TGTGCCATCAGCGGACAGGGGGCTAGTGGGGCCAACGTCCTGACTTTC. It is translated as CAISGQGASGANVLTF.

This chain connects TRBV7-6 to TRBJ2-2, with TRBD1 identical over 11 bases. Germline loops: CDR1 SGHVS, CDR2 FNYEAQ. J was trimmed by 0 bases and V by 6 bases; bases with no gene match: 12. The CDR3 covers 19 residues. The CDR3 protein is CASSPLTGTGGPNTGELFF. In nucleotides, the CDR3 is TGTGCCAGCAGTCCCCTCACCGGGACAGGGGGTCCGAACACCGGGGAGCTGTTTTTT. The full variable domain, with the rest looked up from reference TRBV7-6 and TRBJ2-2, is GAGVSQSPRYKVTKRGQDVALRCDPISGHVSLYWYRQALGQGPEFLTYFNYEAQQDKSGLPNDRFSAERPEGSISTLTIQRTEQRDSAMYRCASSPLTGTGGPNTGELFFGEGSRLTVL.

The gene calls are TRBV19 and TRBJ2-3, with 7 bases identical to TRBD1. CDR3 length: 14 amino acids. Germline lookup yields CDR1 LNHDA and CDR2 SQIVND (reference sequence). J was trimmed by 2 bases and V by 8 bases; bases with no gene match: 7. CDR3 coding DNA: TGTGCCAGTTCCCTGGGACAGCTCACAGATACGCAGTATTTT. Translated: CASSLGQLTDTQYF. Full variable domain (missing parts from reference TRBV19 and TRBJ2-3): DGGITQSPKYLFRKEGQNVTLSCEQNLNHDAMYWYRQDPGQGLRLIYYSQIVNDFQKGDIAEGYSVSREKKESFPLTVTSAQKNPTAFYLCASSLGQLTDTQYFGPGTRLTVL.

V gene TRBV6-5 combines with J gene TRBJ1-6, with 7 nucleotides matching TRBD1. The CDR3 is 15 amino acids. The germline CDR1 and CDR2 sequences are MNHEY and SVGAGI. Trimming removed 5 bases from V and 7 bases from J; junction bases left unmatched: 8. This CDR3 reads CASSRQTGQNSPLHF. CDR3 nucleotide sequence: TGTGCCAGCAGTCGTCAGACAGGGCAAAATTCACCCCTCCACTTT.

The CDR3 sequence: CASSLGRGSSEQFF. CDR3 sequence (DNA): TGTGCCAGCAGCTTAGGTAGAGGTAGCAGTGAGCAGTTCTTC. The V and J genes are TRBV7-8 and TRBJ2-1; D not certain. V lost 1 base and J lost 9, with 13 bases in between. The CDR3 totals 14 residues. Per germline, CDR1 SGHVS and CDR2 FQNEAQ.

This clone was seen more than once but under ten times. CDR3 protein: CASSSGGHFTNEQFF. The CDR3 region has the DNA TGTGCCAGCAGCTCCGGCGGCCACTTTACAAATGAGCAGTTCTTC. The V gene is TRBV11-2, the J gene TRBJ2-1, with D hard to call. Trimming removed 4 bases at V and 7 bases at J, with 17 bases between. In germline, CDR1 is SGHAT, CDR2 FQNNGV. The CDR3 extends over 15 amino acids.

The chain employs TRBV7-8 and TRBJ1-2; D possibly corresponds to TRBD1 (6 bases). This CDR3 comprises 13 residues. Trimming left V 3 bases short and J 3 bases short, with 8 bases between. The germline V gene encodes CDR1 SGHVS and CDR2 FQNEAQ. The CDR3: CASSFNRDYGYTF. The CDR3 DNA reads as TGTGCCAGCAGCTTCAACAGGGACTATGGCTACACCTTC.

The rearrangement joins TRBV7-2 to TRBJ2-3; D not resolved. This CDR3 has 14 residues. CDR1 is SGHTA, CDR2 FQGNSA, per germline. V shed 5 bases and J shed 2 bases, with 11 bases lying between them. The DNA of the CDR3 is TGTGCCAGCAGCGTTGAGGATCACACAGATACGCAGTATTTT. It translates to CASSVEDHTDTQYF.

This rearrangement joins TRBV5-1 to TRBJ1-2; 7 bases fit TRBD1. The CDR3 runs to 13 residues. Germline-derived CDR1 and CDR2 are SGHRS and YFSETQ. J was trimmed by 6 bases and V by 4 bases; bases with no gene match: 6. For the CDR3, the DNA is TGCGCCAGCAGCCTACAGGGGATTAATGGCTACACCTTC. This codes for CASSLQGINGYTF. Full variable domain (outside the CDR3, taken from reference TRBV5-1 and TRBJ1-2): KAGVTQTPRYLIKTRGQQVTLSCSPISGHRSVSWYQQTPGQGLQFLFEYFSETQRNKGNFPGRFSGRQFSNSRSEMNVSTLELGDSALYLCASSLQGINGYTFGSGTRLTVV.

V usage is TRBV5-7 and J usage is TRBJ1-2, with a tentative D call TRBD1 (6 bases). TRBV5-7 is placed among ORFs of uncertain function. The V gene lost 8 bases and the J gene lost 6 bases, with 29 bases spanning the gap. The CDR3 is made up of 17 amino acids. CDR3 nucleotides: TGTGCCAGTGTTTTAAATTTGGGACAAGCCCTGGGGGATGGCTACACCTTC. Residues: CASVLNLGQALGDGYTF.

V gene TRBV7-9 combines with J gene TRBJ2-2, with 7 bases that match TRBD2. V trimming: 8 bases; J trimming: 6 bases; junction bases outside the gene matches: 18. The germline V gene has CDR1 SEHNR and CDR2 FQNEAQ (reference sequence). CDR3 length equals 17 residues. The CDR3 DNA reads TGTGCCAGCCGCCAGCCGGAGGGAGGGGATAGGTCCGGGGAGCTGTTTTTT. This sequence encodes CASRQPEGGDRSGELFF.

This chain connects TRBV2 to TRBJ1-6; D is ambiguous. The CDR3 is 15 amino acids. Trimming shortened V by 7 bases and J by 0 bases, and 10 bases separated the two germline ends. Germline values: CDR1 SNHLY, CDR2 FYNNEI. CDR3 coding DNA: TGTGCCAGCAATCGGGAGAGCTCCTATAATTCACCCCTCCACTTT. It yields the protein CASNRESSYNSPLHF.